This TCR beta chain was found in a study of shared clonotypes between healthy human individuals. Study context: For every donor, three CD4 naive, three CD4 memory, two CD8 naive and one CD8 memory plates were used.

Using immunoSEQ multiplex PCR, the repertoire was profiled, and TCRdb retains in-frame clones only, with some absent. Of under 350,000 clones listed, roughly 91% are singletons. CDR1 is PRHDT and CDR2 is FYEKMQ in the germline V gene (reference sequence). V lost 1 base, J lost 7 bases, and 14 bases lay in between. This CDR3 is 15 amino acids long. Regarding this clone: Its specificity is not known.

Study findings and constraints: Sorted-subset sequencing, rarefaction showed, was incomplete despite large depth.

The sequence derives from a man younger than 35 in good health. Sequencing was carried out using memory CD8+ T cells sorted from blood. Regarding subset: CD45RO+ cells pooled with CCR7-negative TemRA cells. This sequence joins TRBV13 and TRBJ2-1, with D perhaps TRBD2 (6 bases). CDR3 sequence reads: CASSLVRESLNEQFF. Here the CDR3 DNA reads TGTGCCAGCAGCTTAGTTCGGGAGTCGTTGAATGAGCAGTTCTTC.